These 11 T cell receptor beta chains were all obtained from the same sample, sequenced in a study of blood T cell repertoires in COVID-19. The table came from immunoSEQ multiplex PCR; TCRdb's copy has only in-frame clones and leaves some out. The data contain under 150,000 clones, 80% to 90% of them singletons. Sequences were obtained from peripheral blood. The receptors were gathered from an older woman with COVID-19, enrolled during active disease.

This clone was found a few times. The chain employs TRBV5-1 and TRBJ1-6, with D possibly matching TRBD1 (5 bases). The V and J ends lost 2 bases and 8 bases respectively, with 11 bases between them. CDR1 and CDR2 (germline): SGHRS, YFSETQ. The CDR3 is made up of 14 amino acids. The chain's CDR3 is CASSFGQLDSPLHF. In DNA, the CDR3 is TGCGCCAGCAGCTTCGGACAACTGGATTCACCCCTCCACTTT.

The rearrangement links TRBV19 to TRBJ2-5; the match to TRBD2 covers 9 bases. The CDR3 sequence is 17 residues long. Germline V CDR1 and CDR2: LNHDA, SQIVND (reference sequence). Losses at the gene ends were 8 bases for V and 3 bases for J; bases not matched to a gene: 16. The CDR3 DNA follows: TGTGCCAGTTCTGGCGGGGGGGCCCCAAGCGGGAAAGAGACCCAGTACTTC. Protein sequence: CASSGGGAPSGKETQYF. The whole variable domain, remainder taken from reference TRBV19 and TRBJ2-5, is DGGITQSPKYLFRKEGQNVTLSCEQNLNHDAMYWYRQDPGQGLRLIYYSQIVNDFQKGDIAEGYSVSREKKESFPLTVTSAQKNPTAFYLCASSGGGAPSGKETQYFGPGTRLLVL.

This chain links TRBV21-1 with TRBJ1-1. TRBV21-1 is flagged as a pseudogene. CDR3 length: 15 residues. CDR3 sequence reads: CASSSRRVGNTEAFF. Here the CDR3 DNA reads TGTGCCAGCAGCTCCCGACGGGTGGGGAACACTGAAGCTTTCTTT.

This clone appeared a few times. The rearrangement links TRBV5-6 to TRBJ1-5, with 12 bases aligning to TRBD1. The V segment lost 1 base and the J segment 10 bases; nucleotides outside the gene matches: 9. This CDR3 comprises 16 residues. The germline CDR1 and CDR2 sequences are SGHDT and YYEEEE. CDR3 DNA: TGTGCCAGCAGCTTGAAGGTAGGGACAGGGGGCGGACCCCAGCATTTT. Encoded protein: CASSLKVGTGGGPQHF. The full variable domain, completed using reference TRBV5-6 and TRBJ1-5, is DAGVTQSPTHLIKTRGQQVTLRCSPKSGHDTVSWYQQALGQGPQFIFQYYEEEERQRGNFPDRFSGHQFPNYSSELNVNALLLGDSALYLCASSLKVGTGGGPQHFGDGTRLSIL.

The rearrangement joins TRBV6-5 to TRBJ2-3; 8 positions agree with TRBD2. The CDR3 covers 15 residues. After removal of 2 bases from V and 5 bases from J, the junction contained 6 bases not matched to a gene. Germline values: CDR1 MNHEY, CDR2 SVGAGI. This CDR3 is CASSYPGLEGDTQYF. CDR3 coding DNA: TGTGCCAGCAGTTACCCGGGACTAGAGGGAGATACGCAGTATTTT.

The chain carries TRBV12-3 or TRBV12-4 and TRBJ2-5; D is unresolved. The V and J ends lost 2 bases and 8 bases respectively, with 12 bases between them. The CDR3 consists of 13 residues. This CDR3 reads CASSLWPTETQYF. As DNA, the CDR3 is TGTGCCAGCAGTTTATGGCCCACAGAAACCCAGTACTTC.

The chain employs TRBV29-1 and TRBJ2-5; D is perhaps TRBD2 (6 bases). Between the trimmed V and J ends, which lost 3 bases and 3 bases, there was a span of 11 bases. Germline V CDR1 and CDR2: SQVTM, ANQGSEA. CDR3 length: 13 amino acids. CDR3 in amino acids: CSVEARGKETQYF. CDR3 sequence (DNA): TGCAGCGTTGAGGCACGGGGGAAAGAGACCCAGTACTTC.

V and J are TRBV5-1 and TRBJ2-7; 7 bases are a match to TRBD1. Germline values: CDR1 SGHRS, CDR2 YFSETQ. The CDR3 sequence is 16 residues long. V lost 3 bases and J lost 1; bases outside the gene matches: 10. For the CDR3, the DNA is TGCGCCAGCAGCTCGGGACAGCCCTCAGGGTCCTACGAGCAGTACTTC. This gives the protein CASSSGQPSGSYEQYF.

The chain couples TRBV6-6 to TRBJ2-3; D unclear. The CDR3 spans 13 residues. V was trimmed by 5 bases and J by 1 base, leaving 7 bases between them. Germline loops: CDR1 MNHNY, CDR2 SVGAGI (reference sequence). The CDR3 bases are TGTGCCAGCAGTCCGTCCCGCACAGATACGCAGTATTTT. This sequence encodes CASSPSRTDTQYF.

V and J are TRBV15 and TRBJ1-2, with D tentatively TRBD1 (6 bases). Germline V lookup: CDR1 LNHNV, CDR2 YYDKDF (reference sequence). The CDR3 extends over 14 amino acids. The germline V and J ends were trimmed by 3 bases and 7 bases, with 15 bases remaining between them. The CDR3 region is CATSRPGQPTGYTF. The DNA of the CDR3 is TGTGCCACCAGCAGGCCGGGACAACCTACTGGCTACACCTTC.

The rearrangement links TRBV29-1 to TRBJ2-5, with 9 bases lining up with TRBD2. Germline CDR1 is SQVTM and CDR2 is ANQGSEA. Unmatched junction bases numbered 10, after V lost 3 bases and J lost 5 bases. The CDR3 is made up of 15 amino acids. The CDR3 here is CSVDVASGTVETQYF. CDR3 nucleotide sequence: TGCAGCGTTGATGTGGCTAGCGGGACGGTTGAGACCCAGTACTTC.